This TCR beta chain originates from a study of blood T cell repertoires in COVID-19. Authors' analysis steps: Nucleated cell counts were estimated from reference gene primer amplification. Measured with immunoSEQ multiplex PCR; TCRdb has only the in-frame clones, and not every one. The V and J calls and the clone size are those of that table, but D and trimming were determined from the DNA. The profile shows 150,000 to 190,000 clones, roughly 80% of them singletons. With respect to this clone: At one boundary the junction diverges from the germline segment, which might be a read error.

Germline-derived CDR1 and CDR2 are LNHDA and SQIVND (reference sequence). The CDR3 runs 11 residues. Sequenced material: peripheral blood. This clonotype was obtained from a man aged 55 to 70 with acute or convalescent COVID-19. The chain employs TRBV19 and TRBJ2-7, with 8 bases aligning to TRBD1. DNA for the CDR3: TGTGCCAGTACCCAGACAGGGGTCGGGTCCTTC. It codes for CASTQTGVGSF.